This passage covers 11 T cell receptor beta chains from one sample sequenced in a study of blood T cell repertoires in COVID-19. Here immunoSEQ multiplex PCR was the method, and the copy in TCRdb shows in-frame clones only, minus some. The sample contains roughly 140,000 clones, approximately 90% of which appear only once. The sequenced sample was peripheral blood. The receptors shown here come from a human donor in a cohort sampled during active COVID-19.

The chain couples TRBV10-3 to TRBJ1-4, with D uncertain. In germline, CDR1 is ENHRY, CDR2 SYGVKD. V lost 0 bases, J lost 8 bases, and 7 bases lay in between. This CDR3 is built from 13 residues. The CDR3 DNA reads TGTGCCATCAGTGAGTCGATGCGGGAAAAACTGTTTTTT. Translating it yields CAISESMREKLFF.

The V call is TRBV6-5, the J call TRBJ1-1; D is ambiguous. Germline lookup yields CDR1 MNHEY and CDR2 SVGAGI. Between the trimmed V and J ends, which lost 3 bases and 1 base, there was a span of 6 bases. The CDR3 runs to 13 residues. As DNA, the CDR3 is TGTGCCAGCAGTTATTTAGAGAACACTGAAGCTTTCTTT. This sequence encodes CASSYLENTEAFF.

CDR3 DNA sequence: TGTGCCAGCAGTTGGACAGGGGCCTTCACCGGGGAGCTGTTTTTT. Encoded protein: CASSWTGAFTGELFF. V is TRBV6-5 and J is TRBJ2-2; 9 bases align to TRBD1. Germline V lookup: CDR1 MNHEY, CDR2 SVGAGI. The CDR3 loop spans 15 amino acids. Trimming at V came to 4 bases and at J to 4 bases, leaving 4 bases not matched to a gene.

This chain links TRBV5-5 with TRBJ2-7; the match to TRBD1 covers 11 bases. There are 15 residues in the CDR3. Per the germline V gene, CDR1 is SGHKS and CDR2 is YYEKEE (reference sequence). V lost 2 bases, J lost 5 bases, and 6 bases stayed unmatched. The CDR3: CASSFGDRGLNEQYF. The CDR3 region has the DNA TGTGCCAGCAGCTTTGGGGACAGGGGGTTAAACGAGCAGTACTTC.

The chain links TRBV6-2 or TRBV6-3 to TRBJ2-1, with D unclear. V was cut by 4 bases and J by 4 bases, with 17 bases left in between. The CDR3 totals 16 residues. Per the germline V gene, CDR1 is MNHEY and CDR2 is SVGEGT. For the CDR3, the DNA is TGTGCCAGCAGTTCCACCTCCTACCTCGAATACAATGAGCAGTTCTTC. Translating gives CASSSTSYLEYNEQFF.

This chain uses TRBV25-1 with TRBJ2-7; D is unresolved. The CDR3 covers 14 residues. V lost 2 bases and J lost 0, with 8 bases in between. Germline V gene lookup returns CDR1 MGHDK and CDR2 SYGVNS. The CDR3 region is CASSEQGGSYEQYF. DNA of the CDR3: TGTGCCAGCAGTGAACAAGGCGGCTCCTACGAGCAGTACTTC.

This chain uses TRBV5-1 with TRBJ2-5; a weak D match, TRBD2 (5 bases). Germline V gene data show CDR1 as SGHRS and CDR2 as YFSETQ. This CDR3 contains 15 residues. The V and J ends lost 4 bases and 2 bases respectively, with 15 bases between them. The CDR3 protein is CASSILRGSQETQYF. In DNA form, the CDR3 reads TGCGCCAGCAGCATTCTGCGTGGGAGTCAAGAGACCCAGTACTTC. The whole variable domain, filled in from reference TRBV5-1 and TRBJ2-5, reads KAGVTQTPRYLIKTRGQQVTLSCSPISGHRSVSWYQQTPGQGLQFLFEYFSETQRNKGNFPGRFSGRQFSNSRSEMNVSTLELGDSALYLCASSILRGSQETQYFGPGTRLLVL.

This clone was observed a few times. The chain recombines TRBV4-2 with TRBJ1-6; TRBD1 matches 8 bases. This CDR3 has 16 residues. The trim removed 4 bases at V and 6 bases at J, leaving 8 bases unmatched. Germline loops: CDR1 LGHNA, CDR2 YNFKEQ. CDR3 region: CASSRTGTGANSPLHF. The CDR3 coding sequence is TGTGCCAGCAGCCGGACCGGGACAGGAGCTAATTCACCCCTCCACTTT.

The rearrangement joins TRBV10-3 to TRBJ2-7, with D maybe TRBD1 (5 bases). The CDR3 is made up of 14 amino acids. Germline values: CDR1 ENHRY, CDR2 SYGVKD. V lost 7 bases and J 1 base, leaving 14 bases between the germline ends. The DNA for the CDR3 is TGTGCCATCACTTCGGACACTGTTTCCTACGAGCAGTACTTC. Its protein product is CAITSDTVSYEQYF.

The chain uses TRBV7-9 and TRBJ2-5, with D possibly matching TRBD2 (6 bases). The CDR3 loop spans 14 amino acids. The V and J ends lost 3 bases and 5 bases respectively, with 13 bases between them. From germline, CDR1 is SEHNR and CDR2 FQNEAQ (reference sequence). DNA of the CDR3: TGTGCCAGCAGCTTGTGGGGGGTTTGGGAGACCCAGTACTTC. Translated: CASSLWGVWETQYF.

This chain links TRBV6-2 or TRBV6-3 with TRBJ1-1; no clear D gene. Germline V lookup: CDR1 MNHEY, CDR2 SVGEGT. The CDR3 consists of 15 residues. Trimming shortened V by 5 bases and J by 4 bases, and 17 bases separated the two germline ends. CDR3 DNA sequence: TGTGCCAGCAGTCACACGACGAGGAGGTCCACTGAAGCTTTCTTT. This translates into CASSHTTRRSTEAFF.